The clone carrying this T cell receptor beta chain occurred a few times. The authors' processing: Using reference gene primer amplification, nucleated cell counts were estimated. Clones were sequenced by immunoSEQ multiplex PCR, and TCRdb holds only the in-frame ones, with some missing. Clone size and the V and J calls come from that table; the DNA yielded D and trimming. The profile shows over 250,000 clones, about 89% of them singletons. This CDR3 spans 14 amino acids. Per the germline V gene, CDR1 is KGHSH and CDR2 is LQKENI. After removal of 3 bases from V and 3 bases from J, the junction contained 5 bases not matched to a gene. These data are taken from a study of blood T cell repertoires in COVID-19. About the research overall: Whether acute or convalescent, the COVID-19 samples came from the United States, Italy and Spain. The cDNA or gDNA used as material had been derived from T cells, B-cell-depleted T cells, or PBMCs.

The genes are TRBV18 and TRBJ2-7; 7 bases fit TRBD2. Material: peripheral blood. The source is a woman in her forties who had recovered from COVID-19. DNA of the CDR3: TGTGCCAGCTCACCCGGCTCGGGGGGCTACGAGCAGTACTTC. This sequence encodes CASSPGSGGYEQYF.